This TCR beta chain was profiled in a study of read filtering for tumor transcriptome and immune sequencing. Study overall: Mean patient age was approximately 71 years, range roughly 40 to 80; roughly 18 male, more than 11 female. Study-level findings and limits: RNA-seq captured clonotypes less deeply and reliably than IR-seq.

This clonotype was recorded once. Its target is unknown. With a far larger clone one base away, a read error is the likely cause. Molecular barcoded adaptors covering alpha/delta and beta/gamma chains were used on approximately 400 ng RNA. TCRdb analysed the reads with MiXCR anew, one entry per CDR3 protein. The sample has about 35,000 distinct CDR3 sequences; approximately 14% are singletons. Every patient had bone marrow sampled while the disease was active. Sequenced material: a population of CD138-negative cells sorted from bone marrow. The clonotype was recovered from a donor over 35 with multiple myeloma.

As DNA, the CDR3 is TGTGCCAGCAGCCAAGAGCCAGGGGGGAGGAATGAGCAGTACTTC. Amino acid sequence: CASSQEPGGRNEQYF. The rearrangement links TRBV3-1 to TRBJ2-7, with D possibly TRBD1 on 7 matching bases. Trimming removed 0 bases from V and 7 bases from J, with 16 bases in between. This CDR3 region has 15 residues. Germline V lookup: CDR1 LGHDT, CDR2 YNNKEL (reference sequence).